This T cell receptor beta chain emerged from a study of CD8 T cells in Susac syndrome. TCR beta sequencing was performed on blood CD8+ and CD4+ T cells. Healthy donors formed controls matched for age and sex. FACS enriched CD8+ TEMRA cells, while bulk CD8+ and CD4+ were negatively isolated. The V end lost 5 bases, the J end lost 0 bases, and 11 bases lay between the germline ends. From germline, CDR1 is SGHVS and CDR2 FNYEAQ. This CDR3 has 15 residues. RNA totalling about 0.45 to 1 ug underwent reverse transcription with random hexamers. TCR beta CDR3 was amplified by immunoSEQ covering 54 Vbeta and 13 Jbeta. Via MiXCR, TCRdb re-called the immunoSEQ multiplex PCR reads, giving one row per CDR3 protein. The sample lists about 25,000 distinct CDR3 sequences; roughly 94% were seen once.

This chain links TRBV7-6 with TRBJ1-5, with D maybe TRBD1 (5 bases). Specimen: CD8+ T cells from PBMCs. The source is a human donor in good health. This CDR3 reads CASSPRQNSNQPQHF. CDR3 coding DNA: TGTGCCAGCAGCCCTCGACAGAATAGCAATCAGCCCCAGCATTTT.